The entry that follows covers one T cell receptor beta chain sequence. Its antigen is currently unknown. Genes and germline come from the mouse. Coverage ceases 1 residue before the CDR3 finishes, and the germline J gene fills in the end. Time point defined: mouse harvest day 14 after allogeneic transplant. Each mouse received 10^7 T-cell-depleted marrow cells plus 10^6 splenic CD5+ T cells by tail vein. Tissues came from B6→BALB/c major-mismatch GVHD mice at day 7 or 14. This sample was included in a study of tissue T cells after allogeneic stem cell transplantation. Regarding the study as a whole: Within patients, tissue anatomy strongly shaped TCR repertoire composition.

Here immunoSEQ multiplex PCR was the method, and the copy in TCRdb shows in-frame clones only, minus some. The sample consists of 2,500 to 3,500 clones, 45% to 60% of them appearing once. The CDR3 is made up of 12 amino acids. Germline lookup yields CDR1 KGHTA and CDR2 FQNQQP. The rearrangement joins TRBV23 to TRBJ2-7; the listed D gene, TRBD1, was not tested against the DNA. The TCR was taken from a female BALB/c mouse given C57BL/6 T cells with graft-versus-host disease after an allogeneic hematopoietic cell transplant. Material: gut tissue. CDR3 DNA, as far as it was read: TGCTCCAGCAGTCAAGACAGCTATGAACAGTAC. Translating it yields CSSSQDSYEQY. The full CDR3 sequence reads CSSSQDSYEQYF.